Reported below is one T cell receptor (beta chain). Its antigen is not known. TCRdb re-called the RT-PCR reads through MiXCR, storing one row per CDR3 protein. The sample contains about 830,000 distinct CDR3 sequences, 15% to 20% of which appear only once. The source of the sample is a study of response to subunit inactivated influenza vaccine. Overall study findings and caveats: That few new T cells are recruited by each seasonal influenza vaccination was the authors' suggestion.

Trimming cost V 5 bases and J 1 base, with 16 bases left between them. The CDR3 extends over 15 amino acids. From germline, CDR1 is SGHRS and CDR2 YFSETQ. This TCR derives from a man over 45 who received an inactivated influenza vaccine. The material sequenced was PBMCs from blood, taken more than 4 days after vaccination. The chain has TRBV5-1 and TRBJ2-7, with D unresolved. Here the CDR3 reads CASRQSPYSSYEQYF. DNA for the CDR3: TGCGCCAGCAGACAAAGTCCATACAGTTCCTACGAGCAGTACTTC.